This TCR beta chain was sequenced in a study of blood T cell repertoires in COVID-19. Study details: Samples came from the United States, Italy and Spain, spanning acute and convalescent COVID-19. Nucleic acid was either cDNA or gDNA, and it came from T cells, B-cell-depleted T cells, or PBMCs.

In the source study's methods: The authors estimated nucleated cell counts from reference gene primer amplification. Generated by immunoSEQ multiplex PCR, the TCRdb table keeps only in-frame clones and is missing some. The DNA was the basis for D and trimming; V, J and clone size are from that table. This sample carries roughly 220,000 clones, roughly 84% of them seen once, and the ten largest clones take 2.9%. V gave up 3 bases and J gave up 6 bases; unmatched junction bases: 10. The CDR3 has 15 residues. Germline-derived CDR1 and CDR2 are SEHNR and FQNEAQ (reference sequence). The chain joins TRBV7-9 to TRBJ1-1; TRBD1 agrees at 7 bases. This clonotype was obtained from a man aged 45-60 years who had recovered from COVID-19. The sequenced sample consisted of peripheral blood. In DNA, the CDR3 is TGTGCCAGCAGCTTGACAGGGTCTAGGGGACCTGAAGCTTTCTTT. Protein sequence: CASSLTGSRGPEAFF.